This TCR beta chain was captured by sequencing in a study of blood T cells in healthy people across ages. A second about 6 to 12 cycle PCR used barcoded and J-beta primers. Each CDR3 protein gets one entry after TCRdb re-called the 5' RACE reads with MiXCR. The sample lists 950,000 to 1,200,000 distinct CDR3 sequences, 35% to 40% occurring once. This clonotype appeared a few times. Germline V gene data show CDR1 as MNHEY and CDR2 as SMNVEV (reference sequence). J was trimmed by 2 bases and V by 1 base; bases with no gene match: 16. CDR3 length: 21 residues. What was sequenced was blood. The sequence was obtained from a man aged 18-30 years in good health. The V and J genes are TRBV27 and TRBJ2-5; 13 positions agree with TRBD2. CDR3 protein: CASSLFVDNGLAGAFQETQYF. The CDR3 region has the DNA TGTGCCAGCAGTTTATTTGTAGACAACGGACTAGCGGGGGCGTTTCAAGAGACCCAGTACTTC.